This TCR beta chain was recovered during a study of PD-L1 blockade in urothelial cancer. The overall study: There were a median of around 140,000 T cells in blood samples.

The CDR3 has 15 residues. V lost 0 bases and J lost 3, with 10 bases in between. The germline V gene has CDR1 SGHRS and CDR2 YFSETQ. Method: immunoSEQ multiplex PCR; TCRdb's copy keeps in-frame clones and lacks some. The sample has about 70,000 clones, around 80% seen once. This receptor was taken from a man aged 65-85 years with urothelial cancer. The chain uses TRBV5-1 and TRBJ1-5, with D unclear. Sequencing used PBMCs, obtained around atezolizumab (anti-PD-L1) treatment. The CDR3 DNA reads TGCGCCAGCAGCTTGGGAGCCGAGTTCAATCAGCCCCAGCATTTT. Protein product: CASSLGAEFNQPQHF.